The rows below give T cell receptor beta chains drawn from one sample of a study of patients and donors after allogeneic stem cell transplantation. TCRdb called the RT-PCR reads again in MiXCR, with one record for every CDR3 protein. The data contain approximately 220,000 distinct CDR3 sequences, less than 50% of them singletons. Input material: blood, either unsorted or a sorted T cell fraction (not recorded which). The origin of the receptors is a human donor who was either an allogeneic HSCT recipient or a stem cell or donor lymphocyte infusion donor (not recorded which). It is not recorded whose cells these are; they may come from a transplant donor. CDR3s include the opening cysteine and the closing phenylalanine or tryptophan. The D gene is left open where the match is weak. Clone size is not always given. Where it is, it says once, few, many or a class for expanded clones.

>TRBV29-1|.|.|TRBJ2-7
CSVVLKAGGYEQYF
TGCAGCGTTGTTCTGAAAGCCGGGGGCTACGAGCAGTACTTC
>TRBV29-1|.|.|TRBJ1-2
CSVITGNGYTF
TGCAGCGTCATAACAGGGAATGGCTACACCTTC
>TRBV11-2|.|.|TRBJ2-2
CASSLDRKILTGELFF
TGTGCCAGCAGCTTAGATCGCAAGATCCTTACCGGGGAGCTGTTTTTT
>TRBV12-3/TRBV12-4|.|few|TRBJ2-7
CASSQDSHEQYF
TGTGCCAGCAGTCAAGATAGCCACGAGCAGTACTTC
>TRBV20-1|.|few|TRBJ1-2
CSARIHSLLLYGYTF
TGCAGTGCTAGAATCCATTCCCTACTACTCTATGGCTACACCTTC
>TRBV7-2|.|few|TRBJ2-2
CASSLQTSPTGELFF
TGTGCCAGCAGCTTACAGACTAGTCCCACCGGGGAGCTGTTTTTT
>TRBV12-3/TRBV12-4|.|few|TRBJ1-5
CASSPNFQGLDQPQHF
TGTGCCAGCAGTCCAAACTTCCAAGGGTTGGATCAGCCCCAGCATTTT
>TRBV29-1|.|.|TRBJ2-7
CSVEGVKPYEQYF
TGCAGCGTTGAAGGGGTCAAACCATACGAGCAGTACTTC
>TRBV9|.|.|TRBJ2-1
CASSVGSSAYEQFF
TGTGCCAGCAGCGTAGGCTCTAGCGCTTACGAGCAGTTCTTC
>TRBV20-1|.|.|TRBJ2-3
CSARVLGRNTDTQYF
TGCAGTGCTAGAGTATTAGGTCGGAATACGGATACGCAGTATTTT
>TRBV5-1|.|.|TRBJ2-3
CASSLEVSTDTQYF
TGCGCCAGCAGCTTGGAGGTTAGCACAGATACGCAGTATTTT
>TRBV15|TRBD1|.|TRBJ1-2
CATSRDRDRAASYTF
TGTGCCACCAGCAGAGACCGGGACAGGGCTGCCAGCTACACCTTC
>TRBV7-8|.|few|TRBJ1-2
CASSQGHDSNSPNYGYTF
TGTGCCAGCAGCCAGGGTCATGACAGCAACTCTCCTAACTATGGCTACACCTTC
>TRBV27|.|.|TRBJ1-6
CASSSVNRPNNSPLHF
TGTGCCAGCAGTTCTGTGAACAGGCCCAATAATTCACCCCTCCACTTT
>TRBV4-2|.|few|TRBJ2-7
CASSQVVGEQYF
TGTGCCAGCAGCCAAGTCGTGGGCGAGCAGTACTTC
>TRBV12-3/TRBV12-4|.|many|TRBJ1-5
CASSSGLLAGQPQHF
TGTGCCAGCAGTTCCGGACTCTTAGCAGGTCAGCCCCAGCATTTT
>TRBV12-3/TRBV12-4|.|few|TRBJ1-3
CASSSTYGNTIYF
TGTGCCAGCAGTTCGACGTACGGTAACACCATATATTTT
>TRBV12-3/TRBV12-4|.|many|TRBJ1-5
CASSQTDGGPQHF
TGTGCCAGCAGTCAGACGGACGGGGGGCCCCAGCATTTT
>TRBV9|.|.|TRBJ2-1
CASSVDGGYYNEQFF
TGTGCCAGCAGCGTAGATGGAGGGTATTACAATGAGCAGTTCTTC
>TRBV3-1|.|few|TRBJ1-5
CASSQVSQNQPQHF
TGTGCCAGCAGCCAAGTATCACAGAATCAGCCCCAGCATTTT
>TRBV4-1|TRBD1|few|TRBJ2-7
CASSQDNGRTGGGEQYF
TGCGCCAGCAGCCAAGACAACGGCCGGACAGGGGGTGGCGAGCAGTACTTC
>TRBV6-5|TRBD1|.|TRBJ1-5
CASRTGNQPQHF
TGTGCCAGCCGGACAGGGAATCAGCCCCAGCATTTT
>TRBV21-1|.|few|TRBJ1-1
CARPIGGDTEAFF
TGTGCCAGACCGATTGGGGGGGACACTGAAGCTTTCTTT
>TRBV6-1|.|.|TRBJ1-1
CASSEAGPILPMNTEAFF
TGTGCCAGCAGTGAAGCTGGGCCTATTCTCCCCATGAACACTGAAGCTTTCTTT
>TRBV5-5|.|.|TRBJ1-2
CASSPAPLANYGYTF
TGTGCCAGCAGCCCCGCCCCGTTAGCTAACTATGGCTACACCTTC
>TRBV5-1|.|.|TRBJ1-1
CASSLGLHTEAFF
TGCGCCAGCAGCTTGGGCCTGCACACTGAAGCTTTCTTT
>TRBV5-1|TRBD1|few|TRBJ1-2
CASRLGDRTLNYGYTF
TGCGCCAGCAGATTGGGGGACAGGACACTTAACTATGGCTACACCTTC
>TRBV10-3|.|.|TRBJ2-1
CAISEEGPYNEQFF
TGTGCCATCAGTGAGGAGGGGCCCTACAATGAGCAGTTCTTC
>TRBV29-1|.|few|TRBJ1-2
CSVEGRTQGYTF
TGCAGCGTTGAAGGCAGGACGCAGGGCTACACCTTC
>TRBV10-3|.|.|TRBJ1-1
CAISERINTEAFF
TGTGCCATCAGTGAGAGGATCAACACTGAAGCTTTCTTT
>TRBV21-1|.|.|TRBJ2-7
CASSLRTGGTYEQYF
TGTGCCAGCAGCCTCCGGACAGGGGGGACCTACGAGCAGTACTTC
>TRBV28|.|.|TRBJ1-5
CASSFPRETHF
TGTGCCAGCAGTTTTCCCAGGGAAACGCATTTT
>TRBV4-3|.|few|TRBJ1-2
CASSQDLAYGYTF
TGCGCCAGCAGCCAAGACCTAGCGTATGGCTACACCTTC
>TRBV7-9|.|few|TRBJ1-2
CASTLAIRTNYGYTF
TGTGCCAGCACCCTCGCCATCCGGACTAACTATGGCTACACCTTC
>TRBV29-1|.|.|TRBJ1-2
CSVKNGQTNYGYTF
TGCAGCGTGAAGAATGGACAAACTAACTATGGCTACACCTTC
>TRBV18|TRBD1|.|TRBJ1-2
CASSPPGDRPYGYTF
TGTGCCAGCTCACCACCGGGGGACAGACCCTATGGCTACACCTTC
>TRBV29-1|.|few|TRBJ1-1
CSVVQPLNTEAFF
TGCAGCGTTGTGCAGCCGTTGAACACTGAAGCTTTCTTT
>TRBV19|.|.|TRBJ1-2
CASSTIHRVSDGYTF
TGTGCCAGTAGTACCATCCATAGGGTTTCGGATGGCTACACCTTC
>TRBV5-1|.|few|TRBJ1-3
CASSLGSRDGNTIYF
TGCGCCAGCAGCTTGGGCTCTCGAGATGGAAACACCATATATTTT
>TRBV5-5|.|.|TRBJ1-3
CASSLYARASGNTIYF
TGTGCCAGCAGCTTGTACGCCCGGGCCTCTGGAAACACCATATATTTT
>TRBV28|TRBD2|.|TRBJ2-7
CASSLPRRESYEQYF
TGTGCCAGCAGTTTACCCCGGCGGGAGTCCTACGAGCAGTACTTC
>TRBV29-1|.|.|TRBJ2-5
CSAGRQGQETQYF
TGCAGCGCCGGTCGGCAGGGCCAAGAGACCCAGTACTTC